The sequence of this TCR beta chain was determined in a study of CD8 T cells in ankylosing spondylitis. TCRdb called the 5' RACE reads again in MiXCR, with one record for every CDR3 protein. The table has fewer than 40,000 distinct CDR3 sequences, approximately 28% seen once. The J segment lost 3 bases and the V segment lost 5 bases, leaving 6 bases of the junction unmatched. CDR1 and CDR2 from the germline V gene are SNHLY and FYNNEI. The CDR3 has 15 residues. Turning to this clonotype: Its antigen is not known.

Study-wide results and caveats: For ankylosing spondylitis blood, a TCR beta motif of roughly 8 highly homologous variants appeared characteristic. Matched ankylosing spondylitis synovial fluid reportedly contained a significantly enriched population of disease-linked clones.

Input material: synovial fluid, either unsorted or a sorted T cell fraction (not recorded which). The chain is built from TRBV2 and TRBJ1-5; 8 bases fit TRBD1. This TCR was sampled from a male donor with ankylosing spondylitis. The chain's CDR3 is CASSSQGGANQPQHF. The CDR3 nucleotides are TGTGCCAGCAGTTCACAGGGGGGGGCCAATCAGCCCCAGCATTTT. Using reference TRBV2 and TRBJ1-5 for the parts outside the CDR3, the full variable domain is EPEVTQTPSHQVTQMGQEVILRCVPISNHLYFYWYRQILGQKVEFLVSFYNNEISEKSEIFDDQFSVERPDGSNFTLKIRSTKLEDSAMYFCASSSQGGANQPQHFGDGTRLSIL.